The sequence of this T cell receptor beta chain was determined in a study of technical replicates of blood from a handful of donors. This clone has only one observation. This table comes from immunoSEQ multiplex PCR, and its TCRdb copy is limited to in-frame clones, with some not included. Seen here are approximately 90,000 clones, approximately 95% observed once, and the top ten hold around 0.26%. J gave up 2 bases and V 5 bases, and 5 bases lay outside the gene matches. The CDR3 runs to 14 residues. The germline CDR1 and CDR2 sequences are SGDLS and YYNGEE. The sequenced sample was T cells isolated from PBMCs. This TCR came from a human donor in good health. V usage is TRBV9 and J usage is TRBJ2-5; 8 nucleotides align to TRBD2. The CDR3 DNA sequence: TGTGCCAGCAGTAGCGGGGACATTCAAGAGACCCAGTACTTC. Translation gives CASSSGDIQETQYF.